This T cell receptor (beta chain) stems from a study of Ad26.COV2.S vaccination and SARS-CoV-2 variants. Data came from immunoSEQ multiplex PCR; TCRdb stores just in-frame clones and leaves some out. The data hold fewer than 150,000 clones, with around 86% observed a single time. Trimming left V 1 base short and J 6 bases short, with 9 bases between. The CDR3 sequence is 12 residues long. CDR1 is SQVTM, CDR2 ANQGSEA, per germline. The sequencing used peripheral blood, collected after recovery from COVID-19. This chain joins TRBV29-1 and TRBJ1-2; unclear D gene. This receptor was identified in a human donor who had recovered from COVID-19. The CDR3 region has the DNA TGCAGCGTTGAAGGGGGAGGCAATGGCTACACCTTC. This gives the protein CSVEGGGNGYTF.